What follows is one TCR beta chain and its context. This sample was taken from a study of blood T cell repertoires in COVID-19. Study summary: Researchers got acute and convalescent COVID-19 samples from the United States, Italy and Spain. T cells, B-cell-depleted T cells, or PBMCs supplied cDNA or gDNA.

In the authors' workflow: For nucleated cells, counts were estimated from reference gene primer amplification. The data were produced by immunoSEQ multiplex PCR, yet TCRdb's version contains in-frame clones alone and is incomplete. The D gene and trimming were derived from the DNA, and the V and J assignments and clone size from that table. The sample lists about 260,000 clones; 84% were seen once. With 5 bases removed from V and 3 bases from J, the gap between germline ends came to 11 bases. The CDR3 is 13 amino acids. Germline V gene data show CDR1 as SNHLY and CDR2 as FYNNEI. This clonotype originated in a woman aged 40 to 50 who had recovered from COVID-19. This chain uses TRBV2 with TRBJ2-7; a possible D gene is TRBD1 (6 bases). The specimen was peripheral blood. The CDR3 is CASSPGQNYEQYF. CDR3 sequence (DNA): TGTGCCAGCAGTCCCGGACAGAACTACGAGCAGTACTTC.